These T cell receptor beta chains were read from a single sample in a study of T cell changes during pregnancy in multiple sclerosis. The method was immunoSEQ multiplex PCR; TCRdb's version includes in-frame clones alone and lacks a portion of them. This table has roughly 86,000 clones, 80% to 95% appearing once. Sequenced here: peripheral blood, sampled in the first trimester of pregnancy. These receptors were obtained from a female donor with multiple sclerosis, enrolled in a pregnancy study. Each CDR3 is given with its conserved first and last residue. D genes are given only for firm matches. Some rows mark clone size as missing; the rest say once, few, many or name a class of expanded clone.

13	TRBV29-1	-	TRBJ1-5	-	CSVEDRGNQPQHF	TGCAGCGTTGAAGACAGGGGCAATCAGCCCCAGCATTTT
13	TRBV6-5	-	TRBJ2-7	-	CASSAPFPGEQYF	TGTGCCAGCAGTGCCCCGTTCCCGGGAGAGCAGTACTTC
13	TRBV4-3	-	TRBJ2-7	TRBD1	CASSRDRGYEQYF	TGCGCCAGCAGCCGGGACAGGGGATACGAGCAGTACTTC
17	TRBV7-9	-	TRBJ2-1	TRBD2	CASSFSGTSGIGNEQFF	TGTGCCAGCAGCTTTTCCGGGACTAGCGGGATAGGCAATGAGCAGTTCTTC
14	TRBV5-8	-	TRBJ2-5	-	CASSSQGRVETQYF	TGTGCCAGCAGCTCACAGGGTAGGGTGGAGACCCAGTACTTC
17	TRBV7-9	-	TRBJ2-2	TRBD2	CASSSPTSGYNTGELFF	TGTGCCAGCAGCTCACCGACTAGCGGCTATAACACCGGGGAGCTGTTTTTT
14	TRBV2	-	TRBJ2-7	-	CASRKEGRFYEQYF	TGTGCCAGCAGAAAGGAGGGGCGCTTCTACGAGCAGTACTTC
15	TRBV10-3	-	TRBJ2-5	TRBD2	CAISESPGLEETQYF	TGTGCCATCAGTGAGTCCCCAGGACTAGAGGAGACCCAGTACTTC
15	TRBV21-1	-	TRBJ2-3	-	CASSKEESKKDTQYF	TGTGCCAGCAGCAAAGAGGAGAGCAAAAAAGATACGCAGTATTTT
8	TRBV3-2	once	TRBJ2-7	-	CASSPPFF	TGTGCCAGCAGTCCCCCTTTCTTC
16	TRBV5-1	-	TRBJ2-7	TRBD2	CASSQSRGLAGGEQYF	TGCGCCAGCAGCCAATCAAGAGGACTAGCGGGAGGGGAGCAGTACTTC
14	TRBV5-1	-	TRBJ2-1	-	CASSLEVGYNEQFF	TGCGCCAGCAGCTTGGAAGTCGGCTACAATGAGCAGTTCTTC
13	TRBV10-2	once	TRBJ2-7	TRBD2	CASKGGSRYEQYF	TGCGCCAGCAAGGGCGGGAGCCGCTACGAGCAGTACTTC
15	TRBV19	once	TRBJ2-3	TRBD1	CASSKTGVGTDTQYF	TGTGCCAGTAGTAAAACAGGGGTTGGCACAGATACGCAGTATTTT
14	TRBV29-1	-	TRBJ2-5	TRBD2	CSTRTSGTHETQYF	TGCAGCACACGGACTAGCGGTACCCATGAGACCCAGTACTTC
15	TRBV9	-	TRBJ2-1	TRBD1	CASSTQTGAYNEQFF	TGTGCCAGCAGCACGCAGACAGGGGCCTACAATGAGCAGTTCTTC
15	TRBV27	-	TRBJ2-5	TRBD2	CASSLTSGVQETQYF	TGTGCCAGCAGTCTCACTAGCGGAGTTCAAGAGACCCAGTACTTC
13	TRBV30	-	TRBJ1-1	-	CAWSWGGGTEAFF	TGTGCCTGGAGTTGGGGGGGAGGCACTGAAGCTTTCTTT
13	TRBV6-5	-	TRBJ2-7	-	CASRSTGRNEQYF	TGTGCCAGCAGGTCGACAGGGAGGAACGAGCAGTACTTC
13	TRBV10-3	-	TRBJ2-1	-	CAISVGLDNEQFF	TGTGCCATCAGTGTGGGACTTGACAATGAGCAGTTCTTC
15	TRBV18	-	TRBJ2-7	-	CASSPRTSDRDEQYF	TGTGCCAGCTCACCGAGGACATCGGACCGAGACGAGCAGTACTTC
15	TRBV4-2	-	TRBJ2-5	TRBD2	CASSQPGTSQETQYF	TGTGCCAGCAGCCAACCAGGGACTAGTCAAGAGACCCAGTACTTC
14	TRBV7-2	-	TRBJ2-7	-	CASSLIGDFYEQYF	TGTGCCAGCAGTTTAATTGGGGACTTTTACGAGCAGTACTTC
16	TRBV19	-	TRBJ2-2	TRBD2	CASTNSGSVNTGELFF	TGTGCCAGTACCAATAGCGGGAGTGTGAACACCGGGGAGCTGTTTTTT
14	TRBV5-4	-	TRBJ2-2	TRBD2	CASSLGSGTGELFF	TGTGCCAGCAGCTTGGGTAGCGGGACCGGGGAGCTGTTTTTT
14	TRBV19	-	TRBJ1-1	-	CASSTRRQEQTPFF	TGTGCCAGTAGTACCCGTCGACAGGAGCAAACGCCTTTCTTT
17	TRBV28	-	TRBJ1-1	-	CASSHRYVRESDTEAFF	TGTGCCAGCAGCCACCGGTACGTTCGGGAGTCGGACACTGAAGCTTTCTTT
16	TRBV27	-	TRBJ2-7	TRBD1	CASSSPRGLSRYEQYF	TGTGCCAGCAGTTCCCCCAGGGGGCTCTCCAGATACGAGCAGTACTTC